Following are 14 T cell receptor beta chains from one sample sequenced in a study of T-cell memory formation after mild COVID-19. TCRdb reprocessed the 5' RACE reads via MiXCR and lists one record per CDR3 protein. The sample contains about 400,000 distinct CDR3 sequences, roughly a quarter of which appear only once. Sequenced input: PBMCs or a T cell subset sorted from them (not recorded which). The receptor source for this set is an adult woman who had mild COVID-19 (a few samples of this study predate the infection). Cell type and time point are not known.

CDR3 region: CASSVGQIRGETQYF. CDR3 DNA: TGTGCCAGCAGCGTAGGACAGATTAGAGGAGAGACCCAGTACTTC. The V call is TRBV7-2, the J call TRBJ2-5; the D gene is possibly TRBD1 (6 bases). V was cut by 5 bases and J by 4 bases, with 17 bases left in between. The CDR3 is 15 residues long. The germline V gene has CDR1 SGHTA and CDR2 FQGNSA. Together with reference TRBV7-2 and TRBJ2-5, the CDR3 gives the full variable domain: GAGVSQSPSNKVTEKGKDVELRCDPISGHTALYWYRQSLGQGLEFLIYFQGNSAPDKSGLPSDRFSAERTGGSVSTLTIQRTQQEDSAVYLCASSVGQIRGETQYFGPGTRLLVL.

There are a few counts of this clonotype. This chain connects TRBV10-2 to TRBJ1-6; 9 nucleotides agree with TRBD1. The germline CDR1 and CDR2 sequences are WSHSY and SAAADI. This CDR3 is 15 amino acids long. Unmatched junction bases numbered 6, after V lost 5 bases and J lost 7 bases. CDR3 amino acids: CASSQQGAGNSPLHF. In DNA, the CDR3 is TGCGCCAGCAGTCAACAGGGGGCGGGAAATTCACCCCTCCACTTT.

The genes are TRBV7-9 and TRBJ1-4; the match to TRBD1 covers 8 bases. In germline, CDR1 is SEHNR, CDR2 FQNEAQ (reference sequence). The CDR3 runs 16 residues. After removal of 1 base from V and 4 bases from J, the junction contained 5 bases not matched to a gene. CDR3 coding DNA: TGTGCCAGCAGCTTAGAGGGACAGGTCGTTAATGAAAAACTGTTTTTT. Translated, it gives CASSLEGQVVNEKLFF.

CDR3 DNA sequence: TGTGCCACCAGGGGGTGGGACACTGAAGCTTTCTTT. This sequence encodes CATRGWDTEAFF. The gene calls are TRBV24-1 and TRBJ1-1, with no clear D. Trimming stripped 7 bases from V and 3 bases from J, with 8 bases between. Germline V gene lookup returns CDR1 KGHDR and CDR2 SFDVKD. The CDR3 has 12 residues.

The CDR3 bases are TGCAGTGCTAGAGAAAGGGGGAAAATCTACGAGCAGTACTTC. Translating it yields CSARERGKIYEQYF. This chain connects TRBV20-1 to TRBJ2-7; TRBD1 might be the D (6 bases). CDR1 and CDR2 from the germline V gene are DFQATT and SNEGSKA (reference sequence). The CDR3 is 14 amino acids. V was trimmed by 0 bases and J by 3 bases, leaving 12 bases between them.

This clonotype has only a few counts. CDR3 amino acids: CSVKTTSEKYNEQFF. CDR3 DNA sequence: TGCAGCGTTAAGACGACTAGCGAAAAGTACAATGAGCAGTTCTTC. The chain has TRBV29-1 and TRBJ2-1; 8 nucleotides align to TRBD2. There are 15 residues in the CDR3. CDR1 SQVTM and CDR2 ANQGSEA come from the germline V gene. V lost 5 bases to trimming and J lost 4 bases; unmatched junction nucleotides: 10.

V and J are TRBV20-1 and TRBJ1-2; D not resolved. Deletions cut 1 base from V and 8 bases from J, with 11 bases between. CDR3 length: 12 residues. CDR1 DFQATT and CDR2 SNEGSKA come from the germline V gene (reference sequence). The CDR3 coding sequence is TGCAGTGCTAGAGGACAAACGGGAGGCTACACCTTC. Protein: CSARGQTGGYTF.

This clonotype was detected a few times. V gene TRBV20-1 combines with J gene TRBJ2-6; D uncertain. Germline V lookup: CDR1 DFQATT, CDR2 SNEGSKA (reference sequence). The CDR3 is 18 residues long. V lost 6 bases and J lost 0, with 21 bases in between. The CDR3 DNA reads as TGCAGTGCCCTCTACCGTGGACGTAAGGGCTCTGGGGCCAACGTCCTGACTTTC. Translation: CSALYRGRKGSGANVLTF.

V is TRBV7-8 and J is TRBJ1-5, with D uncertain. CDR1 and CDR2 (germline): SGHVS, FQNEAQ. This CDR3 contains 14 residues. V lost 3 bases, J lost 4 bases, and 10 bases lay in between. The CDR3 is CASSLSQSNQPQHF. CDR3 DNA: TGTGCCAGCAGCTTGTCACAGAGTAATCAGCCCCAGCATTTT.

This rearrangement joins TRBV27 to TRBJ2-7, with 8 bases matching TRBD1. There are 15 residues in the CDR3. After removal of 5 bases from V and 7 bases from J, the junction contained 13 bases not matched to a gene. The germline gives CDR1 MNHEY, CDR2 SMNVEV (reference sequence). The CDR3 spells CASSTPGGTSREQYF. The CDR3, as DNA: TGTGCCAGCAGTACTCCAGGGGGCACATCGCGGGAGCAGTACTTC.

The chain joins TRBV2 to TRBJ2-7; D remains unclear. Trimming shortened V by 5 bases and J by 5 bases, and 7 bases separated the two germline ends. Per germline, CDR1 SNHLY and CDR2 FYNNEI. CDR3 length: 11 residues. This CDR3 reads CASSPLHEQYF. The CDR3 nucleotides are TGTGCCAGCAGTCCACTGCACGAGCAGTACTTC.

This clonotype was seen a few times. This chain connects TRBV7-8 to TRBJ2-3, with D uncertain. V lost 1 base to trimming and J lost 0 bases, with 8 bases between them. CDR1 SGHVS and CDR2 FQNEAQ come from the germline V gene. The CDR3 consists of 15 residues. The CDR3 spells CASSLGEWSTDTQYF. DNA for the CDR3: TGTGCCAGCAGCTTAGGAGAGTGGAGCACAGATACGCAGTATTTT.

This clonotype was seen a few times. The chain carries TRBV19 and TRBJ2-1, with 8 bases matching TRBD2. The CDR3 sequence is 15 residues long. CDR1 is LNHDA and CDR2 is SQIVND in the germline V gene (reference sequence). V shed 3 bases, J shed 4 bases, and the junction held 5 bases outside the gene matches. CDR3 sequence (DNA): TGTGCCAGTAGTATTATAGCGGGGCTTTACAATGAGCAGTTCTTC. Encoded protein: CASSIIAGLYNEQFF.

This chain links TRBV24-1 with TRBJ2-4; D perhaps matches TRBD2 (5 bases). V lost 9 bases and J lost 8, with 25 bases in between. This CDR3 has 16 amino acids. The germline CDR1 and CDR2 sequences are KGHDR and SFDVKD. CDR3 residues: CATRTSRGNPSYIQYF. Written as DNA, the CDR3 is TGTGCCACCCGTACCAGTAGAGGGAACCCTTCATACATTCAGTACTTC.